This TCR beta chain was sequenced for a study of blood T cell repertoires in COVID-19. As for the study in general: Sites across the United States, Italy and Spain contributed samples from acute and convalescent COVID-19. The cDNA or gDNA used as material had been derived from T cells, B-cell-depleted T cells, or PBMCs.

This clone was found a few times. The V gene's germline CDR1 is SGHRS and CDR2 YFSETQ. The V and J ends lost 2 bases and 5 bases respectively, with 10 bases between them. The CDR3 has 13 amino acids. As processed by the authors: How many nucleated cells were present was estimated from reference gene primer amplification. Using immunoSEQ multiplex PCR, the repertoire was profiled, and TCRdb retains in-frame clones only, with some absent. V, J and clone size derive from that table, while D and trimming were established from the DNA sequence. The sample shows some 220,000 clones, around four fifths of them seen only once.

The specimen was peripheral blood. The chain carries TRBV5-1 and TRBJ1-1; no reliable D call. The receptor was derived from a woman aged 55 to 70 with active or convalescent COVID-19. In DNA, the CDR3 is TGCGCCAGCAGCTTCAAACCGGGGACTGAAGCTTTCTTT. The encoded protein is CASSFKPGTEAFF. The full variable domain, in which reference TRBV5-1 and TRBJ1-1 provide the parts outside the CDR3, is KAGVTQTPRYLIKTRGQQVTLSCSPISGHRSVSWYQQTPGQGLQFLFEYFSETQRNKGNFPGRFSGRQFSNSRSEMNVSTLELGDSALYLCASSFKPGTEAFFGQGTRLTVV.